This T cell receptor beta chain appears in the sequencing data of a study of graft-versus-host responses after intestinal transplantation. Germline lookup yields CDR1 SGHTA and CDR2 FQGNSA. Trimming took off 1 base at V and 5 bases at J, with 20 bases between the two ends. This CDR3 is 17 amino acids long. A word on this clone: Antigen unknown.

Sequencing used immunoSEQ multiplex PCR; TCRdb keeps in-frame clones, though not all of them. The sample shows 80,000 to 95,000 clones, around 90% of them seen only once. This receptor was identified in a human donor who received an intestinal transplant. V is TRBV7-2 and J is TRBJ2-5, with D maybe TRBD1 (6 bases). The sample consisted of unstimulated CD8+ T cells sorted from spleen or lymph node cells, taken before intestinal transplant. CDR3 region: CASSLVPPGADSETQYF. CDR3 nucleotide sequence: TGTGCCAGCAGCTTAGTCCCCCCAGGGGCTGATTCGGAGACCCAGTACTTC. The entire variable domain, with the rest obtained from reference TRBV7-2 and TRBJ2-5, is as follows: GAGVSQSPSNKVTEKGKDVELRCDPISGHTALYWYRQSLGQGLEFLIYFQGNSAPDKSGLPSDRFSAERTGGSVSTLTIQRTQQEDSAVYLCASSLVPPGADSETQYFGPGTRLLVL.